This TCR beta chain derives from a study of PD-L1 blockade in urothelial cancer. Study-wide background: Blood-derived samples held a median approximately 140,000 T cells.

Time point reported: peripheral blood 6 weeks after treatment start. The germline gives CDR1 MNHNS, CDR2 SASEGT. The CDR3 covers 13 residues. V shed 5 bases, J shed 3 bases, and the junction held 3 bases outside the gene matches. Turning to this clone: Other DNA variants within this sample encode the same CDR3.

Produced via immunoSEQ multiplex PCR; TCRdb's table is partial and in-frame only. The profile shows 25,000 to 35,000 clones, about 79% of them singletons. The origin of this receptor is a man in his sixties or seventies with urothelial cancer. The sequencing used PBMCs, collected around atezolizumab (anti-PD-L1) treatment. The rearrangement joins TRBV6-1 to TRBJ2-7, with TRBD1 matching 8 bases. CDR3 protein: CASSSDRGYEQYF. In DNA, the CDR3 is TGTGCCAGCAGTTCTGACAGGGGCTACGAGCAGTACTTC.